The 30 T cell receptor beta chains presented below share a single source sample, sequenced in a study of regulatory T cells in long-lasting Graves disease. The time point: persistent/refractory GD, antithyroid drugs over 5 years with positive TRAb. Making the TCR library involved RNA that had been extracted from PBMCs. iRepertoire HTBI primers and Arm-PCR of CDR3 regions built TCR beta libraries. TCRdb re-analysed the multiplex PCR reads in MiXCR, keeping a single row per CDR3 protein. The data hold 400,000 to 500,000 distinct CDR3 sequences, with roughly 21% observed a single time. Material: peripheral blood mononuclear cells (PBMCs), obtained when the disease was refractory, from a patient treated with antithyroid drugs. The receptors here all came from a female donor with Graves disease.

On this clonotype: This may stem from a read error, because a much larger clone lies one nucleotide away. V gene TRBV27 combines with J gene TRBJ1-1; D unresolved. CDR1 MNHEY and CDR2 SMNVEV come from the germline V gene (reference sequence). CDR3 length: 14 amino acids. This chain's CDR3 is CASSLLRRNTEALF. The CDR3 DNA is TGTGCCAGCAGCTTACTACGGCGGAACACTGAAGCTCTCTTT.

This clonotype was detected ten times or more. The genes are TRBV11-3 and TRBJ2-5; 8 nucleotides match TRBD2. The CDR3 sequence is 15 residues long. Unmatched junction bases numbered 13, after V lost 8 bases and J lost 5 bases. Germline CDR1 is SGHNT and CDR2 is YENEEA. Here the CDR3 reads CASSNGERELETQYF. CDR3 bases: TGTGCCAGCTCCAATGGTGAGCGGGAGTTGGAGACCCAGTACTTC. The entire variable domain, with the rest obtained from reference TRBV11-3 and TRBJ2-5, is as follows: EAGVVQSPRYKIIEKKQPVAFWCNPISGHNTLYWYLQNLGQGPELLIRYENEEAVDDSQLPKDRFSAERLKGVDSTLKIQPAELGDSAVYLCASSNGERELETQYFGPGTRLLVL.

The chain uses TRBV7-9 and TRBJ2-7; D possibly uses TRBD1 or TRBD2 (5 bases each). The CDR3 runs to 16 residues. Looked up from germline, CDR1 is SEHNR and CDR2 is FQNEAQ (reference sequence). Trimming pared 6 bases from V and 2 bases from J, leaving 20 bases between. This CDR3 is CASSGDAPPSPYEQYF. The CDR3, as DNA: TGTGCCAGCAGTGGGGACGCTCCCCCCAGTCCCTACGAGCAGTACTTC.

This clonotype was recorded many times. This chain uses TRBV28 with TRBJ2-2; no firm D call. With 3 bases removed from V and 3 bases from J, the gap between germline ends came to 14 bases. Germline-derived CDR1 and CDR2 are MDHEN and SYDVKM. This CDR3 is built from 16 residues. CDR3 loop: CASSFPPSPYTGELFF. The DNA for the CDR3 is TGTGCCAGCAGTTTCCCACCCTCTCCGTACACCGGGGAGCTGTTTTTT.

As to this clonotype: A much more abundant neighbour one base away suggests this may be a read error. The V and J genes are TRBV28 and TRBJ1-2; 7 nucleotides match TRBD1. Trimming took 9 bases from V and 4 from J; bases not matched to a gene: 8. The CDR3 contains 13 residues. In germline, CDR1 is MDHEN, CDR2 SYDVKM. The CDR3 reads CASEQGDGYGYTF. DNA of the CDR3: TGTGCCAGTGAGCAGGGGGATGGCTATGGCTACACCTTC.

The V call is TRBV2, the J call TRBJ2-5, with D uncertain. The CDR3 contains 12 residues. V was trimmed by 6 bases and J by 4 bases, leaving 9 bases between them. The germline gives CDR1 SNHLY, CDR2 FYNNEI. As DNA, the CDR3 is TGTGCCAGCAGACAACACGGAGAGACCCAGTACTTC. Protein: CASRQHGETQYF.

The sample holds many counts of this clonotype. The V and J genes are TRBV28 and TRBJ2-2, with D hard to call. The germline V and J ends were trimmed by 5 bases and 3 bases, with 16 bases remaining between them. Germline CDR1 and CDR2: MDHEN and SYDVKM. CDR3 length equals 16 residues. The CDR3 sequence is CASSPTRPIYTGELFF. CDR3 DNA: TGTGCCAGCAGTCCAACAAGGCCAATCTACACCGGGGAGCTGTTTTTT.

This clonotype showed up many times. The V gene is TRBV28, the J gene TRBJ2-7, with TRBD2 matching 13 bases. Germline V gene sequence: CDR1 MDHEN, CDR2 SYDVKM. The CDR3 has 17 amino acids. V dropped 5 bases and J dropped 3; count of bases not matched to a gene: 10. The CDR3 region has the DNA TGTGCCAGCAGTAAAGGACTAGCGGGAGATAAGATCTACGAGCAGTACTTC. This codes for CASSKGLAGDKIYEQYF.

This clonotype has a count of ten or more. The V gene is TRBV27, the J gene TRBJ2-2, with D perhaps given as TRBD1 or TRBD2 (5 bases each). The CDR3 spans 17 residues. V was trimmed by 5 bases and J by 6 bases, leaving 22 bases between them. Germline CDR1 is MNHEY and CDR2 is SMNVEV (reference sequence). CDR3 residues: CASSPGTDWIGAGELFF. In nucleotides, the CDR3 is TGTGCCAGCAGTCCGGGGACCGATTGGATTGGGGCCGGGGAGCTGTTTTTT.

The V call is TRBV29-1, the J call TRBJ2-1; TRBD2 agrees at 7 bases. The germline CDR1 and CDR2 sequences are SQVTM and ANQGSEA. Trimming cost V 3 bases and J 2 bases; bases outside gene matches: 7. This CDR3 is built from 15 residues. This chain's CDR3 is CSVELGRAPYNEQFF. The CDR3 nucleotides read TGCAGCGTTGAGCTAGGGAGGGCCCCCTACAATGAGCAGTTCTTC.

This clonotype was seen many times. The CDR3 coding sequence is TGCAGTGCTAGTGGACGCGGAAGGGCTTTCTTT. As protein: CSASGRGRAFF. V gene TRBV20-1 combines with J gene TRBJ1-1; D is ambiguous. Germline CDR1 and CDR2: DFQATT and SNEGSKA (reference sequence). This CDR3 has 11 amino acids. The V and J ends lost 3 bases and 11 bases respectively, with 13 bases between them.

In this sample, this clonotype turned up once. The genes are TRBV7-8 and TRBJ1-1; TRBD1 matches at 7 bases. V shed 4 bases, J shed 2 bases, and the junction held 4 bases outside the gene matches. Per germline, CDR1 SGHVS and CDR2 FQNEAQ. The CDR3 has 14 residues. The CDR3 DNA is TGTGCCAGCAGCTCCCGGGACAGCAACACTGAAGCTTTCTTT. Residues: CASSSRDSNTEAFF.

This clonotype was seen ten or more times. The rearrangement links TRBV6-1 to TRBJ1-2, with D hard to call. Trimming removed 1 base at V and 4 bases at J, with 13 bases between. CDR1 and CDR2 (germline): MNHNS, SASEGT. CDR3 length: 15 amino acids. This CDR3 reads CASSEGVAAVYGYTF. The CDR3 coding sequence is TGTGCCAGCAGTGAAGGTGTGGCAGCTGTCTATGGCTACACCTTC.

The sample holds many counts of this clonotype. This sequence joins TRBV2 and TRBJ1-5; 11 bases line up with TRBD1. V lost 5 bases to trimming and J lost 0 bases; unmatched junction nucleotides: 9. Germline CDR1 and CDR2: SNHLY and FYNNEI. CDR3 size: 18 residues. The CDR3 loop reads CASSRTGGNLFSNQPQHF. DNA of the CDR3: TGTGCCAGCAGTCGGACAGGGGGCAACTTATTTAGCAATCAGCCCCAGCATTTT.

This clonotype was recorded a few times. Written as DNA, the CDR3 is TGTGCCAGCAGTTTGGAAAATAGCAATCAGCCCCAGCATTTT. The encoded protein is CASSLENSNQPQHF. The chain recombines TRBV6-5 with TRBJ1-5; D gene uncertain. Trimming left V 4 bases short and J 0 bases short, with 7 bases between. This CDR3 is built from 14 residues. CDR1 is MNHEY, CDR2 SVGAGI, per germline.

The rearrangement links TRBV19 to TRBJ2-6, with D hard to call. The V end lost 7 bases, the J end lost 3 bases, and 16 bases lay between the germline ends. Germline loops: CDR1 LNHDA, CDR2 SQIVND (reference sequence). The CDR3 extends over 16 amino acids. The DNA of the CDR3 is TGTGCCAGTACCCCGCGGTGGGGTAATGGGGCCAACGTCCTGACTTTC. This encodes CASTPRWGNGANVLTF.

Ten or more counts support this clonotype. The chain has TRBV28 and TRBJ2-7, with D unresolved. This CDR3 has 16 residues. CDR1 is MDHEN and CDR2 is SYDVKM in the germline V gene. With 4 bases removed from V and 4 bases from J, the gap between germline ends came to 20 bases. CDR3 loop: CASSSPSPGLGYEQYF. CDR3 coding DNA: TGTGCCAGCAGTTCTCCCTCGCCAGGTTTAGGGTACGAGCAGTACTTC. The full variable domain, with the rest looked up from reference TRBV28 and TRBJ2-7, is DVKVTQSSRYLVKRTGEKVFLECVQDMDHENMFWYRQDPGLGLRLIYFSYDVKMKEKGDIPEGYSVSREKKERFSLILESASTNQTSMYLCASSSPSPGLGYEQYFGPGTRLTVT.

In its sample, this clonotype was seen a few times. J is TRBJ2-7 and V is TRBV4-1; possibly TRBD1 for D (5 bases). Germline V CDR1 and CDR2: MGHRA, YSYEKL. V was pared by 1 base and J by 3 bases, with 13 bases between. There are 15 residues in the CDR3. This chain's CDR3 is CASSQGSGFNYEQYF. For the CDR3, the DNA is TGCGCCAGCAGCCAAGGCTCAGGGTTCAACTACGAGCAGTACTTC.

The chain carries TRBV24-1 and TRBJ2-3; 12 bases are a match to TRBD1. Trimming removed 4 bases from V and 5 bases from J; junction bases left unmatched: 6. This CDR3 has 16 amino acids. Germline V gene data show CDR1 as KGHDR and CDR2 as SFDVKD. This CDR3 reads CATSDSGQGAGDTQYF. CDR3 DNA sequence: TGTGCCACCAGTGACTCGGGACAGGGGGCTGGAGATACGCAGTATTTT.

This chain connects TRBV28 to TRBJ2-3, with D tentatively TRBD1 (6 bases). The germline V gene encodes CDR1 MDHEN and CDR2 SYDVKM. The CDR3 covers 15 residues. With 2 bases removed from V and 2 bases from J, the gap between germline ends came to 11 bases. CDR3 region: CASSLARGFTDTQYF. In nucleotides, the CDR3 is TGTGCCAGCAGTTTAGCGAGGGGGTTCACAGATACGCAGTATTTT.

At least ten counts were recorded for this clonotype. This chain joins TRBV19 and TRBJ1-1; D is uncertain. The CDR3 is made up of 13 amino acids. V was shortened by 5 bases and J by 1 base, with 8 bases between the two germline ends. Per the germline V gene, CDR1 is LNHDA and CDR2 is SQIVND (reference sequence). DNA for the CDR3: TGTGCCAGTAGTTTTATTCCGAACACTGAAGCTTTCTTT. Protein sequence: CASSFIPNTEAFF.

The rearrangement joins TRBV19 to TRBJ1-6; 7 nucleotides match TRBD1. The length of the CDR3 is 14 residues. The junction had 7 bases not matched to a gene; V was cut back by 5 bases and J by 9 bases. The V gene's germline CDR1 is LNHDA and CDR2 SQIVND (reference sequence). CDR3 loop: CASSASGGASPLHF. The CDR3 coding sequence is TGTGCCAGTAGTGCTTCAGGGGGAGCTTCACCCCTCCACTTT.

This clonotype was picked up many times. The chain combines TRBV6-1 with TRBJ2-7; D may be TRBD2 (5 bases). V lost 6 bases, J lost 0 bases, and 12 bases lay in between. The CDR3 consists of 14 residues. Germline values: CDR1 MNHNS, CDR2 SASEGT. The CDR3, as DNA: TGTGCCAGCAGCTCCCGAGGGTCCTCCTACGAGCAGTACTTC. It codes for CASSSRGSSYEQYF.

This clonotype was observed a few times. This chain connects TRBV29-1 to TRBJ2-7; 10 bases line up with TRBD2. CDR1 is SQVTM, CDR2 ANQGSEA, per germline. V lost 7 bases and J lost 7; bases outside the gene matches: 7. CDR3 size: 12 residues. The CDR3 loop is CSALAGVGEQYF. The CDR3 nucleotides are TGCAGCGCCCTAGCGGGAGTGGGGGAGCAGTACTTC.

This clonotype occurred many times. The CDR3 here is CASSEGVAQETQYF. As DNA, the CDR3 is TGTGCCAGCAGTGAGGGCGTGGCCCAAGAGACCCAGTACTTC. The chain joins TRBV2 to TRBJ2-5; D is ambiguous. Trimming cost V 3 bases and J 1 base, with 9 bases left between them. Germline V lookup: CDR1 SNHLY, CDR2 FYNNEI. This CDR3 has 14 amino acids.

This clonotype was detected many times. The gene calls are TRBV6-5 and TRBJ2-7, with D maybe TRBD2 (6 bases). V was shortened by 4 bases and J by 5 bases, with 12 bases between the two germline ends. This CDR3 region has 13 residues. Per the germline V gene, CDR1 is MNHEY and CDR2 is SVGAGI. The CDR3 protein is CASSFPGLNEQYF. CDR3 DNA: TGTGCCAGCAGTTTCCCGGGACTCAACGAGCAGTACTTC.

This clonotype was picked up a small number of times. This chain uses TRBV30 with TRBJ1-2; TRBD1 might be the D (6 bases). CDR3 size: 15 residues. V lost 0 bases and J lost 7, with 18 bases in between. Germline CDR1 and CDR2: GTSNPN and SVGIG (reference sequence). This chain's CDR3 is CAWSVPFDRTSGYTF. For the CDR3, the DNA is TGTGCCTGGAGTGTACCATTTGACAGGACCAGTGGCTACACCTTC.

This clonotype showed up many times. The V gene is TRBV2, the J gene TRBJ2-2; possibly TRBD2 for D (6 bases). Germline lookup yields CDR1 SNHLY and CDR2 FYNNEI. V shed 4 bases and J shed 1 base, with 16 bases lying between them. CDR3 size: 17 residues. CDR3 in amino acids: CASSVHRDFLNTGELFF. The CDR3 DNA follows: TGTGCCAGCAGTGTACACCGGGACTTCCTGAACACCGGGGAGCTGTTTTTT.

The J gene is TRBJ1-1, the V gene TRBV19, with D perhaps TRBD1 (5 bases). Per germline, CDR1 LNHDA and CDR2 SQIVND (reference sequence). The CDR3 sequence is 16 residues long. V shed 5 bases and J shed 7 bases, with 23 bases lying between them. CDR3 DNA sequence: TGTGCCAGTAGTTCAGACCCCGGGGGAGGCATCGATGAAGCTTTCTTT. Its protein is CASSSDPGGGIDEAFF.

This clonotype showed up just once. The genes are TRBV20-1 and TRBJ2-7; the D gene is possibly TRBD1 (5 bases). With 1 base removed from V and 3 bases from J, the gap between germline ends came to 7 bases. Per germline, CDR1 DFQATT and CDR2 SNEGSKA (reference sequence). This CDR3 spans 12 amino acids. The CDR3 sequence: CSARVRGYEQYF. The CDR3 coding sequence is TGCAGTGCTAGAGTAAGGGGCTACGAGCAGTACTTC.